One T cell receptor beta chain is described in this entry. Its antigen remains unidentified. These data come from a study of cytotoxic CD8 clonotypes in ibrutinib-treated CLL. About the study: Partial response was seen in approximately 24 patients and complete response in 2; after median 68 months, approximately 14 stayed remitted, some twelve progressed. Study observations and caveats: For progressing versus sustained-remission patients, sampling times were not the same. Researchers report that baseline clonality outpaced age-matched healthy donors and tracked circulating CD8+ T-cell counts.

Germline-derived CDR1 and CDR2 are SNHLY and FYNNEI. The CDR3 contains 18 residues. V lost 7 bases and J lost 3; bases outside the gene matches: 18. Method: immunoSEQ multiplex PCR; TCRdb's copy keeps in-frame clones and lacks some. Found here are around 76,000 clones, approximately 87% of them singletons; the top ten hold around 37%. The source of this sequence is a human donor with chronic lymphocytic leukemia. This chain uses TRBV2 with TRBJ1-2, with TRBD1 matching over 9 bases. The material sequenced was PBMCs, taken after 24 months of ibrutinib treatment. The CDR3 loop reads CASKTDRGVLVGHYGYTF. In nucleotides, the CDR3 is TGTGCCAGCAAGACGGACAGGGGAGTTCTAGTGGGTCACTATGGCTACACCTTC.